These 21 T cell receptor beta chains came from one sample sequenced in a study of blood T cell repertoires in COVID-19. Assay used: immunoSEQ multiplex PCR; TCRdb lists only in-frame clones, some missing. Among approximately 85,000 clones listed, around 91% were seen once. Sequencing was performed on peripheral blood. The receptors come from a woman at least 80 years old with active or convalescent COVID-19.

The CDR3 DNA sequence: TGTGCCAGCAAAATAGCGGGAGGACCCTACGAGCAGTACTTC. Its translation is CASKIAGGPYEQYF. The genes are TRBV28 and TRBJ2-7; TRBD2 matches 10 bases. From germline, CDR1 is MDHEN and CDR2 SYDVKM. This CDR3 is built from 14 residues. The J segment lost 2 bases and the V segment lost 7 bases, leaving 5 bases of the junction unmatched.

This clone showed up just once. This chain connects TRBV28 to TRBJ2-3; D possibly corresponds to TRBD1 (5 bases). Trimming pared 4 bases from V and 1 base from J, leaving 18 bases between. The CDR3 sequence is 17 residues long. The germline gives CDR1 MDHEN, CDR2 SYDVKM. In DNA, the CDR3 is TGTGCCAGCAGTTCCTCAGGGCCCGCCAGGCGCACAGATACGCAGTATTTT. Residues: CASSSSGPARRTDTQYF.

A single count supports this clone. The chain couples TRBV6-2 or TRBV6-3 to TRBJ2-3; D gene ambiguous. Germline CDR1 is MNHEY and CDR2 is SVGEGT. This CDR3 has 13 residues. V shed 0 bases and J shed 7 bases, with 8 bases lying between them. In DNA, the CDR3 is TGTGCCAGCAGTTACTCGATTACAAATACGCAGTATTTT. Amino acid sequence: CASSYSITNTQYF.

The chain is built from TRBV3-1 (or the pseudogene TRBV3-2) and TRBJ2-7, with D perhaps TRBD2 (6 bases). The germline gives CDR1 LGHDT, CDR2 YNNKEL (reference sequence). Deletions cut 0 bases from V and 5 bases from J, with 17 bases between. The CDR3 consists of 16 residues. As DNA, the CDR3 is TGTGCCAGCAGCCAAGATCGGGTTGCGGGGATGGACGAGCAGTACTTC. Its protein is CASSQDRVAGMDEQYF.

This clone was picked up one time. This chain uses TRBV9 with TRBJ1-2; TRBD1 agrees at 8 bases. CDR1 is SGDLS, CDR2 YYNGEE, per germline. The CDR3 sequence is 15 residues long. The junction had 4 bases not matched to a gene; V was cut back by 2 bases and J by 1 base. The CDR3 reads CASSVGTGGNYGYTF. DNA of the CDR3: TGTGCCAGCAGCGTGGGTACAGGGGGTAACTATGGCTACACCTTC.

This chain connects TRBV18 to TRBJ2-7; 7 positions match TRBD2. The V gene's germline CDR1 is KGHSH and CDR2 LQKENI. The CDR3 extends over 13 amino acids. V shed 3 bases and J 4 bases; nucleotides not matched to a gene: 3. CDR3 sequence (DNA): TGTGCCAGCTCACCCCCGGGACTATACGAGCAGTACTTC. Translating gives CASSPPGLYEQYF.

The chain employs TRBV5-4 and TRBJ1-4; a possible D gene is TRBD1 (5 bases). Looked up from germline, CDR1 is SGHNT and CDR2 is YYREEE (reference sequence). Trimming took 1 base from V and 7 from J, leaving 8 bases between them. The CDR3 sequence is 13 residues long. The CDR3: CASSLFGGEKLFF. The CDR3 DNA sequence: TGTGCCAGCAGCTTGTTCGGGGGTGAAAAACTGTTTTTT. Complete variable domain (other parts from reference TRBV5-4 and TRBJ1-4): ETGVTQSPTHLIKTRGQQVTLRCSSQSGHNTVSWYQQALGQGPQFIFQYYREEENGRGNFPPRFSGLQFPNYSSELNVNALELDDSALYLCASSLFGGEKLFFGSGTQLSVL.

The chain recombines TRBV5-1 with TRBJ1-4; D possibly corresponds to TRBD1 (5 bases). The V end was cut by 2 bases, the J end by 8 bases, with 13 bases between. Germline V gives CDR1 SGHRS, CDR2 YFSETQ. The CDR3 has 14 amino acids. CDR3 bases: TGCGCCAGCAGCTTAACAGGTCTGATCGAAAAACTGTTTTTT. This gives the protein CASSLTGLIEKLFF.

V usage is TRBV27 and J usage is TRBJ2-7; no firm D call. The V end lost 4 bases, the J end lost 1 base, and 8 bases lay between the germline ends. The CDR3 has 13 residues. Germline V CDR1 and CDR2: MNHEY, SMNVEV (reference sequence). The CDR3 region is CASSSTPSYEQYF. CDR3 in DNA: TGTGCCAGCAGTTCAACACCTTCCTACGAGCAGTACTTC.

This clone showed up just once. The chain links TRBV2 to TRBJ1-1; no clear D. The CDR3 contains 12 residues. Germline V gene data show CDR1 as SNHLY and CDR2 as FYNNEI. Trimming removed 1 base from V and 3 bases from J, with 3 bases in between. CDR3 in amino acids: CASSEEHTEAFF. The CDR3 DNA reads TGTGCCAGCAGTGAAGAGCACACTGAAGCTTTCTTT.

J is TRBJ2-3 and V is TRBV15; possible D gene TRBD2, 6 bases. The V gene's germline CDR1 is LNHNV and CDR2 YYDKDF (reference sequence). Trimming shortened V by 0 bases and J by 2 bases, and 15 bases separated the two germline ends. This CDR3 has 17 amino acids. CDR3 coding DNA: TGTGCCACCAGCAGAGATCCCGCGGGAAGATCCACAGATACGCAGTATTTT. Translating gives CATSRDPAGRSTDTQYF. The variable domain in full, with the rest retrieved from reference TRBV15 and TRBJ2-3, is DAMVIQNPRYQVTQFGKPVTLSCSQTLNHNVMYWYQQKSSQAPKLLFHYYDKDFNNEADTPDNFQSRRPNTSFCFLDIRSPGLGDTAMYLCATSRDPAGRSTDTQYFGPGTRLTVL.

V usage is TRBV28 and J usage is TRBJ2-3; 9 bases are shared with TRBD1. In germline, CDR1 is MDHEN, CDR2 SYDVKM. Germline trimming cut 5 bases from V and 5 bases from J; bases unmatched to any gene: 11. CDR3 length: 16 amino acids. The DNA for the CDR3 is TGTGCCAGCAGTGTCCTCACAGGGGGCATCGGAGATACGCAGTATTTT. Translating it yields CASSVLTGGIGDTQYF.

CDR3 DNA: TGTGCCAGCAGCAGGACAGTCCGCGAGCAGTACTTC. Translating it yields CASSRTVREQYF. The rearrangement joins TRBV7-2 to TRBJ2-7; D is possibly TRBD1 (6 bases). This CDR3 has 12 amino acids. V dropped 5 bases and J dropped 6 bases, with 11 bases sitting between them. Germline values: CDR1 SGHTA, CDR2 FQGNSA. Looking up the rest from reference TRBV7-2 and TRBJ2-7 gives the full variable domain: GAGVSQSPSNKVTEKGKDVELRCDPISGHTALYWYRQSLGQGLEFLIYFQGNSAPDKSGLPSDRFSAERTGGSVSTLTIQRTQQEDSAVYLCASSRTVREQYFGPGTRLTVT.

This clone was detected only once. CDR3 residues: CASSFTAVHNQPQHF. The CDR3 DNA sequence: TGTGCCAGCAGCTTCACAGCGGTCCATAATCAGCCCCAGCATTTT. The chain uses TRBV7-8 and TRBJ1-5; D is uncertain. CDR1 SGHVS and CDR2 FQNEAQ come from the germline V gene. CDR3 length equals 15 residues. The germline V and J ends were trimmed by 3 bases and 4 bases, with 13 bases remaining between them.

This clone has only one observation. The chain couples TRBV28 to TRBJ2-7, with 7 bases aligning to TRBD1. Germline assignment: CDR1 MDHEN and CDR2 SYDVKM. The J segment lost 2 bases and the V segment lost 8 bases, leaving 18 bases of the junction unmatched. The CDR3 consists of 17 residues. CDR3 amino acids: CASRIGTASAITYEQYF. As DNA, the CDR3 is TGTGCCAGCCGTATTGGGACAGCTTCTGCAATAACCTACGAGCAGTACTTC.

The chain is built from TRBV7-8 and TRBJ2-7; 9 bases are shared with TRBD1. Germline values: CDR1 SGHVS, CDR2 FQNEAQ. This CDR3 spans 13 amino acids. With 5 bases clipped from V and 7 bases from J, the junction kept 6 bases outside the gene matches. DNA of the CDR3: TGTGCCAGCAGCCGGGACAGGGTGGGAGAGCAGTACTTC. Translated, it gives CASSRDRVGEQYF.

The count of this clone is one. This sequence joins TRBV11-2 and TRBJ2-2; no definite D call. Trimming cost V 3 bases and J 7 bases, with 6 bases left between them. CDR1 and CDR2 from the germline V gene are SGHAT and FQNNGV. The CDR3 consists of 12 residues. This chain's CDR3 is CASSFVYGELFF. Written as DNA, the CDR3 is TGTGCCAGCAGCTTTGTTTACGGGGAGCTGTTTTTT.

J is TRBJ2-5 and V is TRBV19, with TRBD1 identical over 7 bases. The CDR3 runs to 15 residues. CDR1 and CDR2 from the germline V gene are LNHDA and SQIVND (reference sequence). V shed 4 bases and J 1 base; nucleotides not matched to a gene: 6. In DNA, the CDR3 is TGTGCCAGTAGTAAACGGACAGGCCTCCAAGAGACCCAGTACTTC. Protein: CASSKRTGLQETQYF.

The rearrangement joins TRBV5-4 to TRBJ1-4; a possible D gene is TRBD1 (5 bases). Trimming stripped 3 bases from V and 5 bases from J, with 14 bases between. The CDR3 runs 15 residues. Germline CDR1 SGHNT, CDR2 YYREEE (reference sequence). The CDR3: CASSSDQGTNEKLFF. The DNA of the CDR3 is TGTGCCAGCAGCTCGGACCAGGGTACGAATGAAAAACTGTTTTTT. The complete variable domain, with remaining parts taken from reference TRBV5-4 and TRBJ1-4, reads ETGVTQSPTHLIKTRGQQVTLRCSSQSGHNTVSWYQQALGQGPQFIFQYYREEENGRGNFPPRFSGLQFPNYSSELNVNALELDDSALYLCASSSDQGTNEKLFFGSGTQLSVL.

The chain combines TRBV28 with TRBJ2-7; 7 bases fit TRBD1. This CDR3 has 16 amino acids. V was clipped by 3 bases and J by 2 bases; unmatched bases: 10. The germline CDR1 and CDR2 sequences are MDHEN and SYDVKM. CDR3 DNA: TGTGCCAGCAGTTTCGAGTCAGGGGGTTGGCCCTACGAGCAGTACTTC. Its protein is CASSFESGGWPYEQYF.

The J gene is TRBJ2-1, the V gene TRBV28, with 10 bases identical to TRBD2. Germline V lookup: CDR1 MDHEN, CDR2 SYDVKM. The CDR3 is 18 amino acids. V was pared by 5 bases and J by 3 bases, with 13 bases of the junction left unmatched. CDR3 nucleotide sequence: TGTGCCAGCAGTCCCGGTAGGAGCGGGAGGGGGCACTACAATGAGCAGTTCTTC. It codes for CASSPGRSGRGHYNEQFF. Looking up the rest from reference TRBV28 and TRBJ2-1 gives the full variable domain: DVKVTQSSRYLVKRTGEKVFLECVQDMDHENMFWYRQDPGLGLRLIYFSYDVKMKEKGDIPEGYSVSREKKERFSLILESASTNQTSMYLCASSPGRSGRGHYNEQFFGPGTRLTVL.